These 2 T cell receptor beta chains were sequenced from one sample in a study of blood T cell repertoires in COVID-19. Only in-frame clones appear in the TCRdb table, and some are missing; sequencing was by immunoSEQ multiplex PCR. The sample records fewer than 350,000 clones, about 89% being singletons. The sequenced sample was PBMCs or T cells enriched from blood (not recorded which). The receptors were gathered from a man in his sixties who had recovered from COVID-19.

This clone showed up just once. This rearrangement joins TRBV4-3 to TRBJ1-2; D is uncertain. V lost 1 base and J lost 0, with 6 bases in between. Looked up from germline, CDR1 is LGHNA and CDR2 is YSLEER. This CDR3 is 14 amino acids long. The DNA for the CDR3 is TGCGCCAGCAGCCAAGTGCGGTCTAACTATGGCTACACCTTC. Translated, it gives CASSQVRSNYGYTF.

The gene calls are TRBV5-6 and TRBJ2-6, with a weak D call TRBD1 (6 bases). Germline assignment: CDR1 SGHDT and CDR2 YYEEEE. The CDR3 is 18 amino acids. V lost 6 bases and J lost 0, with 19 bases in between. The CDR3 sequence: CASTKRAGASSGANVLTF. For the CDR3, the DNA is TGTGCCAGCACCAAACGGGCAGGGGCCTCCTCTGGGGCCAACGTCCTGACTTTC.